This T cell receptor beta chain was documented in a study of control samples from healthy donors and cancer patients. The germline gives CDR1 SGHNT, CDR2 YYREEE (reference sequence). The J segment lost 6 bases and the V segment lost 4 bases, leaving 13 bases of the junction unmatched. The length of the CDR3 is 16 residues. Sequencing was performed with immunoSEQ multiplex PCR; in TCRdb, only in-frame clones are kept and a portion is missing. The sample has 100,000 to 150,000 clones; roughly 92% are singletons. The chain links TRBV5-4 to TRBJ2-3, with 8 bases lining up with TRBD2. The source is a man between 18 and 35 years old in good health. The sample taken for sequencing was blood. CDR3 region: CASSHRGAGAGDTQYF. CDR3 sequence (DNA): TGTGCCAGCAGCCACCGCGGAGCGGGGGCCGGGGATACGCAGTATTTT.